The clone carrying this T cell receptor (beta chain) came up a few times. CDR1 is LNHDA and CDR2 is SQIVND in the germline V gene (reference sequence). V was shortened by 5 bases and J by 0 bases, with 11 bases between the two germline ends. This CDR3 has 14 residues. This sample is part of a study of blood T cell repertoires in COVID-19. Study at large: Spain, Italy and the United States supplied samples that represented acute and convalescent COVID-19. The analysed material was cDNA or gDNA that came from T cells, B-cell-depleted T cells, or PBMCs.

The table came from immunoSEQ multiplex PCR; TCRdb's copy has only in-frame clones and leaves some out. The sample has approximately 180,000 clones; about 90% are singletons. Study members were between about 18 and 89 years old and lived in over 20 US regions. Participants were placed into cohorts based on the clinical history they reported. The source material was PBMCs or T cells enriched from blood (not recorded which). The clonotype comes from a human donor with acute COVID-19. The donor label of this sample is uncertain. The chain is built from TRBV19 and TRBJ2-7; no firm D call. The CDR3 sequence is CASSWSQDSYEQYF. CDR3 in DNA: TGTGCCAGTAGTTGGTCCCAGGACTCCTACGAGCAGTACTTC.